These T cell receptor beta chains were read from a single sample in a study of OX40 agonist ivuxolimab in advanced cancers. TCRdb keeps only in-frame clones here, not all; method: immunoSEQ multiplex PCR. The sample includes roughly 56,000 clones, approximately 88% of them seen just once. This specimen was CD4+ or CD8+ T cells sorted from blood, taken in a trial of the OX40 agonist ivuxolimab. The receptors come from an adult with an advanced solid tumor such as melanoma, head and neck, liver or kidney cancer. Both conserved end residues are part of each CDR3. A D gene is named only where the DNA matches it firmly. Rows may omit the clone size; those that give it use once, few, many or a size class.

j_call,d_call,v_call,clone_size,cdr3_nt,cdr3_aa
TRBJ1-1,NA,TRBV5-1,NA,TGCGCCAGCAGCCCCACGACAGGGAACACTGAAGCTTTCTTT,CASSPTTGNTEAFF
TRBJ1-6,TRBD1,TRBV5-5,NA,TGTGCCAGCAGCTTTAGTGACAGGGGTGCAACACCCCTCCACTTT,CASSFSDRGATPLHF
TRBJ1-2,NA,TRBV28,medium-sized,TGTGCCAGCAGCTGGGGGACGGCGAGGGGCTACACCTTC,CASSWGTARGYTF
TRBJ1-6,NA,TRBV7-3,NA,TGTGCCAGCAGCCTTACCAATGTTTCACCCCTCCACTTT,CASSLTNVSPLHF
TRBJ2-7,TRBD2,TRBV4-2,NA,TGTGCCAGCAGCCCCCTAGCGGGAGGCTACGAGCAGTACTTC,CASSPLAGGYEQYF
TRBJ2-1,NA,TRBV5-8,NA,TGTGCCAGCCGCCCTTATGTGGGTGAGCAGTTCTTC,CASRPYVGEQFF
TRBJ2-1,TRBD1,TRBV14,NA,TGTGCCAGCAGCCAAGCACCGGGGACAGGGGGCTGGGATGAGCAGTTCTTC,CASSQAPGTGGWDEQFF
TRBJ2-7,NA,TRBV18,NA,TGTGCCAGCTCACCCCGCTCCTACGAGCAGTACTTC,CASSPRSYEQYF
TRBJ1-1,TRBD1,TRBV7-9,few,TGTGCCAGCACCAGGACAGGGAATGAAGCTTTCTTT,CASTRTGNEAFF
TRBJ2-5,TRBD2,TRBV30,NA,TGTGCCTGGAGCGGCGGGAGTGCAGGAGAAGAGACCCAGTACTTC,CAWSGGSAGEETQYF
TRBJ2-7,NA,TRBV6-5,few,TGTGCCAGCAGTCAGGACAGATTCCCCTACGAGCAGTACTTC,CASSQDRFPYEQYF
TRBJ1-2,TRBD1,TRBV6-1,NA,TGTGCCAGCAGTCAGGGACAGGGTCGGTATGGCTACACCTTC,CASSQGQGRYGYTF
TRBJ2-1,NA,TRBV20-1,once,TGCAGTGCTAGAGTCTACAATGAGCAGTTCTTC,CSARVYNEQFF
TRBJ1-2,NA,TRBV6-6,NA,TGTGCCACTCAAGGACAGCCAGAAGGCTATGGCTACACCTTC,CATQGQPEGYGYTF
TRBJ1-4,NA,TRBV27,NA,TGTGCCAGCAGTTTTGGGAATGAAAAACTGTTTTTT,CASSFGNEKLFF
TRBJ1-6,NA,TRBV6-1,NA,TGTGCCAGCAATGAAAGGAATTCACCCCTCCACTTT,CASNERNSPLHF
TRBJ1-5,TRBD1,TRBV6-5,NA,TGTGCCAGCCGGGACAGAGAAAATCAGCCCCAGCATTTT,CASRDRENQPQHF
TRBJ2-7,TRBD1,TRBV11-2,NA,TGTGCCAGCAGCATGACTTTGACAGGGGCGGCCTTCGAGCAGTACTTC,CASSMTLTGAAFEQYF
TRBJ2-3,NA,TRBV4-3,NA,TGCGCCAGCAGCCAAGATCGTCGGGATACGCAGTATTTT,CASSQDRRDTQYF
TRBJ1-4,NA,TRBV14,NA,TGTGCCAGCAGCCCGCTCGAGAGTGAAAAACTGTTTTTT,CASSPLESEKLFF
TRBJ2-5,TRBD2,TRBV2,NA,TGTGCCAGCAGGGGGACTAGCGGAAATCAAGAGACCCAGTACTTC,CASRGTSGNQETQYF
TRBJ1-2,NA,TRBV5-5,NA,TGTGCCAGCAGCTTCGACAGTCTCAATGGCTACACCTTC,CASSFDSLNGYTF
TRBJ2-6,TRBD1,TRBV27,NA,TGTGCCAGCAGTTTCCGACTAGGGACAGGGGGCTCTGGGGCCAACGTCCTGACTTTC,CASSFRLGTGGSGANVLTF
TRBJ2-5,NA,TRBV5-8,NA,TGTGCCAGCAGCTTGGCCAGACTGGAGGGGCGGGAGACCCAGTACTTC,CASSLARLEGRETQYF
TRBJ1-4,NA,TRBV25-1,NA,TGTGCCAGCAGTTTGACAGGTTCTAATGAAAAACTGTTTTTT,CASSLTGSNEKLFF